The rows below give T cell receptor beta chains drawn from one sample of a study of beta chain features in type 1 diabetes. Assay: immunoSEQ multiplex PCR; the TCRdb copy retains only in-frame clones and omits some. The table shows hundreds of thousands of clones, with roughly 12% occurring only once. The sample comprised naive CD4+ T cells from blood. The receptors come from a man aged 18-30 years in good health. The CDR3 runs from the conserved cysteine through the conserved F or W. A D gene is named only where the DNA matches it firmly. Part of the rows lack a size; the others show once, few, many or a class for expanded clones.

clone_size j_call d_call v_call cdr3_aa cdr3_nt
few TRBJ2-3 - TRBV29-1 CSGDSPGFTDTQYF TGCAGCGGAGACAGTCCGGGTTTCACAGATACGCAGTATTTT
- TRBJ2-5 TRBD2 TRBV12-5 CASGRWGGETQYF TGTGCTAGTGGTCGTTGGGGGGGTGAGACCCAGTACTTC
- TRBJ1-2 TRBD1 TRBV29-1 CSVEGDRANYGYTF TGCAGCGTTGAAGGGGACAGAGCTAACTATGGCTACACCTTC
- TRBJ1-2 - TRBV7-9 CASSLSLGDYGYTF TGTGCCAGCAGCTTATCGTTAGGGGACTATGGCTACACCTTC
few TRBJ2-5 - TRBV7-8 CASSAGSQETQYF TGTGCCAGCAGCGCGGGGTCTCAAGAGACCCAGTACTTC
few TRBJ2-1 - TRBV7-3 CASSLGGGYNEQFF TGTGCCAGCAGCTTAGGGGGCGGATACAATGAGCAGTTCTTC
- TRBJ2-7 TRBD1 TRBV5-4 CASSPRRGQGRYEQYF TGTGCCAGCAGCCCCCGACGAGGACAGGGGCGCTACGAGCAGTACTTC
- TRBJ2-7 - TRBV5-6 CASRTARDYFYEQYF TGTGCCAGCCGGACAGCCAGGGACTACTTCTACGAGCAGTACTTC
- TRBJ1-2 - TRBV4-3 CASSQGPSYGYTF TGCGCCAGCAGCCAAGGGCCTAGCTATGGCTACACCTTC
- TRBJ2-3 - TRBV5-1 CASSFSSNPQYF TGCGCCAGCAGCTTTTCATCCAATCCGCAGTATTTT
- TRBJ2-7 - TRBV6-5 CASSYSSRQRRVQQYF TGTGCCAGCAGTTACTCGTCGCGACAGCGACGGGTCCAGCAGTACTTC
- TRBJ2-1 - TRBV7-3 CASSWGGPSYNEQFF TGTGCCAGCAGCTGGGGGGGGCCTTCCTACAATGAGCAGTTCTTC
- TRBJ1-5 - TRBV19 CASSRNEIPGQPQHF TGTGCCAGTAGTCGGAACGAGATCCCGGGGCAGCCCCAGCATTTT
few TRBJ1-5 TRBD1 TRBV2 CASSSDRGRQPQHF TGTGCCAGCAGTTCGGACAGGGGGCGTCAGCCCCAGCATTTT
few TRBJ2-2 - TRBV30 CAWRGPYADTGELFF TGTGCCTGGAGGGGTCCCTATGCGGACACCGGGGAGCTGTTTTTT
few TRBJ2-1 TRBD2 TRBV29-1 CSGSPGLALYEQFF TGCAGCGGATCACCGGGACTAGCTCTCTATGAGCAGTTCTTC